The clone carrying this T cell receptor (beta chain) was observed a handful of times. Its antigen is as yet unknown. Only in-frame clones appear in the TCRdb table, and some are missing; sequencing was by immunoSEQ multiplex PCR. The sample comprises 84,000 or so clones, around 77% of which are singletons, and around 1% rests with the top ten. The data originate from a study of vaccination effects on CD4 cells after COVID-19. Study results and limitations: Only a single clone (1 of 255 vaccine-induced clones in healthy vaccinees) cross-reacted with common cold coronaviruses. Substantial clonal contraction characterized both infection- and vaccine-induced clones late after vaccination. The study enrolled few convalescent patients and sampled no early post-infection timepoints.

Viral peptide pool expansion of antigen-specific CD4+ T cells preceded sequencing in the ViraFEST assay. Subsequent to a culture period of less than twelve days, CD4+ T cells were isolated. Subjects were given two BNT162b2 or mRNA-1273 vaccine doses. Germline V gene lookup returns CDR1 SGHRS and CDR2 YFSETQ. The junction had 5 bases not matched to a gene; V was cut back by 5 bases and J by 7 bases. This CDR3 comprises 14 residues. The sequence came from a human donor who received a COVID-19 vaccine. Sample: CD4+ T cells from PBMCs cultured with HCoV-OC43 spike peptides, taken after COVID-19 vaccination. Subset noted: HCoV-OC43 spike overlapping peptide pool stimulation. This chain uses TRBV5-1 with TRBJ2-1; 11 nucleotides agree with TRBD2. CDR3 region: CASRATSGDNEQFF. As DNA, the CDR3 is TGCGCCAGCAGGGCGACTAGCGGGGATAATGAGCAGTTCTTC.